The clone carrying this T cell receptor (beta chain) was picked up a small number of times. The sample originates from a study of shared clonotypes between healthy human individuals. Only Caucasian adults living in Nashville, Tennessee made up the donor group. The assay was run at deep level. Unsorted PBMC DNA underwent sequencing on ten immunoSEQ deep assay plates. Repertoires were generated with immunoSEQ multiplex PCR, while TCRdb's copy carries only in-frame clones and drops some. The data contain hundreds of thousands of clones, 60% to 85% of them singletons. Germline CDR1 and CDR2: SQVTM and ANQGSEA. This CDR3 spans 12 amino acids.

This receptor was taken from a woman between 40 and 55 years old in good health. Some clones in this sample may be carry-over from other donors' samples. This rearrangement joins TRBV29-1 to TRBJ2-5; D is ambiguous. The DNA end favors TRBJ2-7, so the J call may be wrong. The sequencing input was PBMCs. The CDR3 here is CSVEDGTYEQYF. Written as DNA, the CDR3 is TGCAGCGTTGAAGATGGCACCTACGAGCAGTACTTC.